These 20 T cell receptor beta chains share one sample of origin, sequenced in a study of CD8 T cells in ankylosing spondylitis. TCRdb reprocessed the 5' RACE reads via MiXCR and lists one record per CDR3 protein. The sample includes 350,000 to 400,000 distinct CDR3 sequences, 20% of them seen just once. The sequencing input was blood, either unsorted or a sorted T cell fraction (not recorded which). Receptor source: a male donor with ankylosing spondylitis or in good health (not recorded which).

V is TRBV7-9 and J is TRBJ2-7; 10 bases match TRBD1. The CDR3 runs 17 residues. Germline CDR1 SEHNR, CDR2 FQNEAQ (reference sequence). Trimming took 5 bases from V and 3 from J; bases not matched to a gene: 13. CDR3 sequence: CASSPPPGTGEYYEQYF. For the CDR3, the DNA is TGTGCCAGCAGCCCCCCTCCCGGGACAGGGGAGTACTACGAGCAGTACTTC.

This clonotype was counted between two and nine times. Here the CDR3 DNA reads TGCAGCGTTGAAATGTTTGACAGTAAAGAGACCCAGTACTTC. Encoded protein: CSVEMFDSKETQYF. The rearrangement uses TRBV29-1 and TRBJ2-5, with a tentative D call TRBD1 (5 bases). CDR3 size: 14 residues. V lost 2 bases, J lost 3 bases, and 13 bases lay in between. Germline CDR1 SQVTM, CDR2 ANQGSEA.

This clonotype was detected only a few times. The genes are TRBV29-1 and TRBJ2-1; D is unclear. Germline V gene lookup returns CDR1 SQVTM and CDR2 ANQGSEA. CDR3 size: 14 residues. The V gene lost 0 bases and the J gene lost 2 bases, with 8 bases spanning the gap. CDR3 sequence: CSVEDGNTYNEQFF. The CDR3 nucleotides read TGCAGCGTTGAAGATGGGAACACCTACAATGAGCAGTTCTTC.

This clonotype came up a few times. This CDR3 reads CASWTGGTDTQYF. DNA of the CDR3: TGCGCCAGCTGGACAGGGGGCACAGATACGCAGTATTTT. The rearrangement uses TRBV10-2 and TRBJ2-3; 9 nucleotides agree with TRBD1. Germline CDR1 WSHSY, CDR2 SAAADI. Losses at the gene ends were 8 bases for V and 1 base for J; bases not matched to a gene: 1. This CDR3 has 13 amino acids.

The rearrangement uses TRBV14 and TRBJ2-1; D call uncertain. This CDR3 contains 13 residues. The ends were cut back, 6 bases at V and 6 bases at J, with 12 bases in the middle. Germline V CDR1 and CDR2: SGHDN, FVKESK. CDR3 sequence reads: CASSQTRINEQFF. For the CDR3, the DNA is TGTGCCAGCAGTCAAACAAGGATCAATGAGCAGTTCTTC.

This clonotype has only a few counts. CDR3 in DNA: TGTGCCAGCAGCCCGGTGGGAGGGAACACTGAAGCTTTCTTT. It codes for CASSPVGGNTEAFF. V usage is TRBV12-3 or TRBV12-4 and J usage is TRBJ1-1; D not resolved. The V gene lost 6 bases and the J gene lost 1 base, with 12 bases spanning the gap. The CDR3 runs 14 residues.

The rearrangement links TRBV5-5 to TRBJ2-1; TRBD2 might be the D (6 bases). The CDR3 length is 13 residues. Between the trimmed V and J ends, which lost 6 bases and 6 bases, there was a span of 13 bases. Germline CDR1 reads SGHKS; CDR2 reads YYEKEE (reference sequence). The CDR3 protein is CASTLGGGNEQFF. The CDR3 bases are TGTGCCAGCACCCTTGGGGGAGGCAATGAGCAGTTCTTC.

The genes are TRBV12-3 or TRBV12-4 and TRBJ2-7; possibly TRBD2 for D (6 bases). The V gene lost 6 bases and the J gene lost 0 bases, with 12 bases spanning the gap. The CDR3 runs to 14 residues. CDR3 loop: CASRSEGISYEQYF. The DNA of the CDR3 is TGTGCCAGCAGGTCGGAGGGGATCTCCTACGAGCAGTACTTC.

The CDR3 DNA sequence: TGCAGTGCTAGACACCGACAGGGGCGCACAGAGACCCAGTACTTC. As protein: CSARHRQGRTETQYF. The V gene is TRBV20-1, the J gene TRBJ2-5; 8 bases line up with TRBD1. This CDR3 spans 15 amino acids. Germline values: CDR1 DFQATT, CDR2 SNEGSKA (reference sequence). J lost 4 bases, V lost 2 bases, and 9 bases had no gene match.

This clonotype was observed a few times. The chain carries TRBV5-4 and TRBJ1-2; TRBD1 matches at 7 bases. The CDR3 length is 15 residues. Germline V lookup: CDR1 SGHNT, CDR2 YYREEE (reference sequence). V gave up 5 bases and J gave up 5 bases; unmatched junction bases: 12. CDR3 coding DNA: TGTGCCAGCAGGGACTGGACAGGACCCACTTATGGCTACACCTTC. Translating gives CASRDWTGPTYGYTF.

CDR3 sequence (DNA): TGTGCCAGCAGCTTACCCTCGTCCACTGAAGCTTTCTTT. Translated: CASSLPSSTEAFF. This sequence joins TRBV7-9 and TRBJ1-1; the D is unclear. This CDR3 has 13 amino acids. V gave up 2 bases and J gave up 4 bases, with 8 bases separating them. Germline CDR1 is SEHNR and CDR2 is FQNEAQ (reference sequence).

This rearrangement joins TRBV4-1 to TRBJ1-3; 7 positions match TRBD1. This CDR3 region has 17 residues. The germline gives CDR1 MGHRA, CDR2 YSYEKL. The V segment lost 2 bases and the J segment 0 bases; nucleotides outside the gene matches: 7. The CDR3 protein is CASSQPDRDSSGNTIYF. The CDR3 DNA sequence: TGCGCCAGCAGCCAACCGGACCGGGACAGCTCTGGAAACACCATATATTTT.

The chain has TRBV11-2 and TRBJ2-7, with D tentatively TRBD2 (5 bases). Trimming removed 0 bases from V and 4 bases from J, with 13 bases in between. This CDR3 has 15 residues. Germline CDR1 is SGHAT and CDR2 is FQNNGV. This chain's CDR3 is CASSLDSVGGYEQYF. Written as DNA, the CDR3 is TGTGCCAGCAGCTTAGATAGCGTTGGAGGATACGAGCAGTACTTC. The complete variable domain, with remaining parts taken from reference TRBV11-2 and TRBJ2-7, reads EAGVAQSPRYKIIEKRQSVAFWCNPISGHATLYWYQQILGQGPKLLIQFQNNGVVDDSQLPKDRFSAERLKGVDSTLKIQPAKLEDSAVYLCASSLDSVGGYEQYFGPGTRLTVT.

The table lists this clonotype with a few counts. The chain combines TRBV6-1 with TRBJ2-2; D uncertain. Germline V CDR1 and CDR2: MNHNS, SASEGT. The CDR3 contains 13 residues. V lost 5 bases, J lost 7 bases, and 11 bases lay in between. The CDR3: CASSPAQFGELFF. The CDR3 region has the DNA TGTGCCAGCAGTCCTGCCCAGTTCGGGGAGCTGTTTTTT.

This clonotype was observed a handful of times. This chain links TRBV29-1 with TRBJ2-6; D perhaps matches TRBD2 (5 bases). V lost 1 base and J 2 bases, leaving 18 bases between the germline ends. The CDR3 has 18 amino acids. Germline CDR1 is SQVTM and CDR2 is ANQGSEA. CDR3 DNA sequence: TGCAGCGTTGAAGGGGTTAGAGGGAACGTACCTGGGGCCAACGTCCTGACTTTC. This gives the protein CSVEGVRGNVPGANVLTF.

At least ten counts were recorded for this clonotype. V and J are TRBV7-7 and TRBJ2-1, with TRBD1 identical over 8 bases. CDR1 is SSHAT and CDR2 is FNYEAQ in the germline V gene (reference sequence). The CDR3 runs to 14 residues. Trimming removed 1 base from V and 4 bases from J; junction bases left unmatched: 0. The CDR3 here is CASSLGTGYNEQFF. CDR3 in DNA: TGTGCCAGCAGCTTAGGGACAGGGTACAATGAGCAGTTCTTC.

This clonotype was counted a few times. The chain joins TRBV7-9 to TRBJ2-1; a possible D gene is TRBD2 (6 bases). Trimming cost V 7 bases and J 7 bases, with 23 bases left between them. The CDR3 sequence is 16 residues long. The germline CDR1 and CDR2 sequences are SEHNR and FQNEAQ (reference sequence). Here the CDR3 DNA reads TGTGCCAGCAACAACCCCCTAGCGTGGGGACGAAATGAGCAGTTCTTC. Translated: CASNNPLAWGRNEQFF.

The chain has TRBV29-1 and TRBJ1-2; D is uncertain. Germline CDR1 reads SQVTM; CDR2 reads ANQGSEA. V was clipped by 3 bases and J by 7 bases, with 9 bases between them. This CDR3 contains 11 residues. CDR3 loop: CSVDTAAGYTF. CDR3 DNA: TGCAGCGTTGACACGGCCGCTGGCTACACCTTC. Combining the CDR3 with reference TRBV29-1 and TRBJ1-2 gives the whole variable domain SAVISQKPSRDICQRGTSLTIQCQVDSQVTMMFWYRQQPGQSLTLIATANQGSEATYESGFVIDKFPISRPNLTFSTLTVSNMSPEDSSIYLCSVDTAAGYTFGSGTRLTVV.

This clonotype was detected a few times. The CDR3 DNA reads TGTGCCAGCAGTACGGGACTAGCGTCCTACGAGCAGTACTTC. Translated: CASSTGLASYEQYF. This sequence joins TRBV12-3 or TRBV12-4 and TRBJ2-7; 10 bases match TRBD2. The CDR3 consists of 14 residues. V shed 5 bases and J 1 base; nucleotides not matched to a gene: 2.

A few counts support this clonotype. The V gene is TRBV29-1, the J gene TRBJ2-1, with D possibly matching TRBD2 (7 bases). The CDR3 is 13 residues long. CDR1 is SQVTM, CDR2 ANQGSEA, per germline. V lost 3 bases and J 2 bases, leaving 8 bases between the germline ends. DNA of the CDR3: TGCAGCGTTGAGGGGGGGCCCTACAATGAGCAGTTCTTC. Translated, it gives CSVEGGPYNEQFF.